This T cell receptor beta chain was recovered during a study of blood T cell repertoires in COVID-19 (dated by TCRdb to about 2020). Regarding the research as a whole: Samples covering the acute and convalescent phases of COVID-19 were provided by collaborators in the United States, Italy and Spain. A de-identified subject ID, COVID-19 status, age in years and sex were almost always included in the sample metadata. Samples were obtained from the ongoing ImmuneRACE study (first 160 participants) and from over 1,000 subjects provided by 6 global collaborators. The prospective study material was composed of cDNA or gDNA derived from T cells, B-cell-depleted T cells, or PBMCs. A freely available public database, intended as a resource for researchers studying the immune response to SARS-CoV-2, is where the repertoires were released. Where available, HLA class I and class II types were taken from metadata supplied by the sample provider and were not determined by assay-based typing. Subjects who had been exposed to COVID-19, were actively infected with it, or had recovered from it provided the deeply sampled blood TCRbeta repertoires that made up the dataset.

The collaborating institutions used their own protocols to collect whole blood in K2EDTA tubes. For TCRbeta analysis, collaborators shipped samples as frozen whole blood, isolated PBMCs, or DNA extracted from either of those sample types. TCRbeta CDR3 regions were amplified from genomic DNA using the immunoSEQ Assay, a bias-controlled multiplex PCR. On the study's bioinformatics: Nucleated cell counts per sample were estimated from amplification of reference gene primers within the assay. Sequence reads were collapsed and filtered to measure the absolute abundance of every unique TCRbeta CDR3 rearrangement. For each sample, productive Simpson clonality was calculated as the square root of Simpson's diversity index over productive rearrangements. The table was pulled from immuneACCESS by TCRdb, which kept in-frame rearrangements only. Such tables lose some clones; where checked, under half of the loss comes from unresolved V genes, and the rest has no known cause. V and J calls and clone size are copied from that table; D and trimming were computed from the DNA. The sample data list roughly 670,000 clones, and approximately 90% of these were observed just once. The ten largest clonotypes hold roughly 0.25% of the sample.

From a lookup of the germline V gene (reference sequence), CDR1 and CDR2 are SGHKS and YYEKEE. The CDR3 runs 16 amino acids, cysteine and phenylalanine included. Just the 48-base CDR3 DNA is kept, in frame starting at base 1. V lost 4 bases and J lost 7 bases; the stretch between them is 18 bases long. Overall results and qualifications from the work: Clinical and demographic metadata were provided uncurated, with the amount varying by source and participant.

The table lists this clone with a count of one. Its antigen is unknown. Within one base of it there is no much larger clone, and no base qualities were kept. Sequencing was done on a sample of peripheral blood. This chain is built from TRBV5-5 and TRBJ1-6, and possibly TRBD1, on 6 matching bases. This clonotype was obtained from a woman under 30 with acute or convalescent COVID-19. The nucleotide sequence reads TGTGCCAGCAGCCACGAACGGACAGTTGCGAATTCACCCCTCCACTTT. Its translation is CASSHERTVANSPLHF.